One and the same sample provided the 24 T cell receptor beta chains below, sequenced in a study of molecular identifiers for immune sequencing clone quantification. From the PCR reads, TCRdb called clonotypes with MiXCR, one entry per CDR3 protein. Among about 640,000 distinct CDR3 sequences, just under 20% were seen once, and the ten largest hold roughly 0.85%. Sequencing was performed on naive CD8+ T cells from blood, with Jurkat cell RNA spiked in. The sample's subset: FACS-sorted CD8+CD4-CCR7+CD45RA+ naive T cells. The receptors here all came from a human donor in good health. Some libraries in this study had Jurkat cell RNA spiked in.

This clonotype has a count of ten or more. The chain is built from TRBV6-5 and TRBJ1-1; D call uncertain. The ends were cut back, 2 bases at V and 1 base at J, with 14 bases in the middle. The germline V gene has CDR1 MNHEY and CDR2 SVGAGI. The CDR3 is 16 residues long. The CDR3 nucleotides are TGTGCCAGCAGTTACGATGAGGTCGGCTGGAACACTGAAGCTTTCTTT. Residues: CASSYDEVGWNTEAFF.

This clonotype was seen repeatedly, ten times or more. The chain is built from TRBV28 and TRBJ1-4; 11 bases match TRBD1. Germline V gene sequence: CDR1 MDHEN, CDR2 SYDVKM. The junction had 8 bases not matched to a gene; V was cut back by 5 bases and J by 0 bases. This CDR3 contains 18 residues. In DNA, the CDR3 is TGTGCCAGCAGTATCGGACAGGGGGCTTACTCAACTAATGAAAAACTGTTTTTT. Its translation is CASSIGQGAYSTNEKLFF.

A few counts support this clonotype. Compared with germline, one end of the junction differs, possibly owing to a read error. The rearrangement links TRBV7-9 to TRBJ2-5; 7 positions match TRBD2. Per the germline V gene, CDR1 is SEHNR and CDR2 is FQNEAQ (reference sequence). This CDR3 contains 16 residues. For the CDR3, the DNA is TGTGCCAGCAGCTTAGTCCCAGCGGGGCTCCAAGAGACCCAGTGCTTC. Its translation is CASSLVPAGLQETQCF.

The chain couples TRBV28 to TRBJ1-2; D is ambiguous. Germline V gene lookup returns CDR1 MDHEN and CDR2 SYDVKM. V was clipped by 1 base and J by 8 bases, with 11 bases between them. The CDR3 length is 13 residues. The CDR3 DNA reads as TGTGCCAGCAGTTTATATTTGGCAGCCGGCTACACCTTC. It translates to CASSLYLAAGYTF.

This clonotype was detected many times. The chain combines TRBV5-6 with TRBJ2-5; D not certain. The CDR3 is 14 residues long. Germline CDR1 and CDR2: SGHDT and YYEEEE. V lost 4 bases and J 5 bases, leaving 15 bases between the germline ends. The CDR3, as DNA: TGTGCCAGCAGCAAACCCCGGGCCAGCGAGACCCAGTACTTC. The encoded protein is CASSKPRASETQYF. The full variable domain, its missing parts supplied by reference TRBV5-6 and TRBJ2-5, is DAGVTQSPTHLIKTRGQQVTLRCSPKSGHDTVSWYQQALGQGPQFIFQYYEEEERQRGNFPDRFSGHQFPNYSSELNVNALLLGDSALYLCASSKPRASETQYFGPGTRLLVL.

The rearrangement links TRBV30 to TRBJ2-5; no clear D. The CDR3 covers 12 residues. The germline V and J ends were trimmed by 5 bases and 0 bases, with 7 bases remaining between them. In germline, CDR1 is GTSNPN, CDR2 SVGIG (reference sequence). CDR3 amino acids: CAWDEYQETQYF. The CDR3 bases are TGTGCCTGGGACGAGTACCAAGAGACCCAGTACTTC.

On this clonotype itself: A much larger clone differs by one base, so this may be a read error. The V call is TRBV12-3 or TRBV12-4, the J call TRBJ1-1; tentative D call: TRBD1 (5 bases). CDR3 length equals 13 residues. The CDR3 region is CASSTREGTEALF. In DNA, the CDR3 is TGTGCCAGCAGTACCAGGGAGGGCACTGAAGCTCTCTTT.

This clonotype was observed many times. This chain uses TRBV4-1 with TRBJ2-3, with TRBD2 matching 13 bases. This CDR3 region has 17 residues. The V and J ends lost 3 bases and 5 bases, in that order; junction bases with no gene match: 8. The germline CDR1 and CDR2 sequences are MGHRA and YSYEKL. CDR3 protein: CASSHRWTSGSGDTQYF. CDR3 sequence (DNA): TGCGCCAGCAGCCACCGATGGACTAGCGGGAGTGGAGATACGCAGTATTTT.

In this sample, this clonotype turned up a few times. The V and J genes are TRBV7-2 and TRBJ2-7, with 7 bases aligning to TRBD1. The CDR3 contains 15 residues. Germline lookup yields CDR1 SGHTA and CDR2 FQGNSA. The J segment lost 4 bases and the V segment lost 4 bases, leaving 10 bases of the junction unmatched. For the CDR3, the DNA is TGTGCCAGCAGCTACGGGACAGTTATTGGTTACGAGCAGTACTTC. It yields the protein CASSYGTVIGYEQYF.

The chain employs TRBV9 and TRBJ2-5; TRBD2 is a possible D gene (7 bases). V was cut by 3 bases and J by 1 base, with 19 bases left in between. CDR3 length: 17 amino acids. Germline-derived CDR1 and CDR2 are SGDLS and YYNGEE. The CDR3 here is CASSEHGGGGLQETQYF. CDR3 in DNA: TGTGCCAGCAGCGAACATGGGGGAGGGGGACTCCAAGAGACCCAGTACTTC.

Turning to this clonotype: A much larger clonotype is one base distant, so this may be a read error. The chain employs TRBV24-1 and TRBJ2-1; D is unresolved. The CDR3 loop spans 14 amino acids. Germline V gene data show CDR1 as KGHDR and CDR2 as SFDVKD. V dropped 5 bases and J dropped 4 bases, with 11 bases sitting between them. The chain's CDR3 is CATSALVEYNEQFF. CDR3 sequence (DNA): TGTGCCACCAGTGCCCTAGTGGAGTACAATGAGCAGTTCTTC.

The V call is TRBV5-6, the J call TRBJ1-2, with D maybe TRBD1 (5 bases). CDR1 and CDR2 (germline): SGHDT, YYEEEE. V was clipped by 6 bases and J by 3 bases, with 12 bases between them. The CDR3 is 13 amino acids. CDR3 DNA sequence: TGTGCCAGCACTCTCCGGGGGGACTATGGCTACACCTTC. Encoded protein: CASTLRGDYGYTF.

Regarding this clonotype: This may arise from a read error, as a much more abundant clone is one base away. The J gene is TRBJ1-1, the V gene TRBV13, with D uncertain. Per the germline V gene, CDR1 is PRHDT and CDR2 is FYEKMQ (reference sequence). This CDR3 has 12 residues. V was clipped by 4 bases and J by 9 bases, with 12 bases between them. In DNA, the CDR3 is TGTGCCAGCAGCTCGAGGTCCATAAAAGCTTTCTTT. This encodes CASSSRSIKAFF.

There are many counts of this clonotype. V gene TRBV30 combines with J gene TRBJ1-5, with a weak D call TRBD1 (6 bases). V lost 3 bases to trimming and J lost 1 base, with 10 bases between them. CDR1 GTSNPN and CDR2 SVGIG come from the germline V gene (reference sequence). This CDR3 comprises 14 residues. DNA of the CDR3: TGTGCCTGGAGCGTGGGGGCAAGCAATCAGCCCCAGCATTTT. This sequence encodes CAWSVGASNQPQHF.

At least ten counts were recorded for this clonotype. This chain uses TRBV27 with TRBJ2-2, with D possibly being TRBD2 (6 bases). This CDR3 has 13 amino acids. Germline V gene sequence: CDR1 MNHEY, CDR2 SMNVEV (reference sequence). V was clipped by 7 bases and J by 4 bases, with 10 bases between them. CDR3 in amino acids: CASIGGSTGELFF. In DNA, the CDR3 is TGTGCCAGCATCGGGGGAAGCACCGGGGAGCTGTTTTTT.

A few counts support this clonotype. The CDR3 region has the DNA TGTGCCACAGGGGGAGCGGCGAACACCGGGGAGCTGTTTTTT. Amino acids: CATGGAANTGELFF. The chain recombines TRBV24-1 with TRBJ2-2, with a tentative D call TRBD1 (6 bases). The CDR3 has 14 amino acids. Trimming pared 10 bases from V and 0 bases from J, leaving 11 bases between. In germline, CDR1 is KGHDR, CDR2 SFDVKD.

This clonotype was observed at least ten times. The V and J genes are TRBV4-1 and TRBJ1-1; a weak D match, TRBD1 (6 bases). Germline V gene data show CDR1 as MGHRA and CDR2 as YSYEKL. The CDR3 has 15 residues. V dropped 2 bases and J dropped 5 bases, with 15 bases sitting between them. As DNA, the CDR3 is TGCGCCAGCAGCCAAATGGGGGGCGGGGGAACTGAAGCTTTCTTT. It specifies CASSQMGGGGTEAFF.

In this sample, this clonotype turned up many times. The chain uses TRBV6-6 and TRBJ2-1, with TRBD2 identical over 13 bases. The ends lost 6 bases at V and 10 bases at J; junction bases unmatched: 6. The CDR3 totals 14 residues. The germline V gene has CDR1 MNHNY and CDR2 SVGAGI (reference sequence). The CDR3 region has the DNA TGTGCCAGCAGCACTAGCGGGAGGGCCGGAGAGCAGTTCTTC. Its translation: CASSTSGRAGEQFF.

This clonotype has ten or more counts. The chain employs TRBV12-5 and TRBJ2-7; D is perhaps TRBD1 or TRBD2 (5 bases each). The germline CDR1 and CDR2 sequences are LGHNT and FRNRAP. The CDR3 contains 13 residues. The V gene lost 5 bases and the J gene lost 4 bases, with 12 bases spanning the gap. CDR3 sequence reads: CASGAIWGYEQYF. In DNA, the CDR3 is TGTGCTAGTGGTGCAATTTGGGGGTACGAGCAGTACTTC.

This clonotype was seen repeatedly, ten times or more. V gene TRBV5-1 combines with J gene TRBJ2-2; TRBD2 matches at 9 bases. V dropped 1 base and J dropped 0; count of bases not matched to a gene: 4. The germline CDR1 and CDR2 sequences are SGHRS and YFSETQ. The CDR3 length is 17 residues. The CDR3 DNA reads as TGCGCCAGCAGCTTGCCGACTAGCGGTGCGAACACCGGGGAGCTGTTTTTT. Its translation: CASSLPTSGANTGELFF.

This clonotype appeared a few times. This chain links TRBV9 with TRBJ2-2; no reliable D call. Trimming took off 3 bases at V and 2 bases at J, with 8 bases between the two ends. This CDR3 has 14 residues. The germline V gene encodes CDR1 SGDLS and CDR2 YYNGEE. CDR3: CASSATINTGELFF. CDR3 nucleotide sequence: TGTGCCAGCAGCGCAACAATTAACACCGGGGAGCTGTTTTTT.

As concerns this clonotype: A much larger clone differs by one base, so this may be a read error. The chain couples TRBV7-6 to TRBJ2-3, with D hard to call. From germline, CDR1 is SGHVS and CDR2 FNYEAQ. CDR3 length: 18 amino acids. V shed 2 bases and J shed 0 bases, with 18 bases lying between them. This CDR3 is CASSLPEKVGPSTDTQYF. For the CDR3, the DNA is TGTGCCAGCAGCTTACCGGAAAAAGTTGGGCCTAGCACAGATACGCAGTATTTT.

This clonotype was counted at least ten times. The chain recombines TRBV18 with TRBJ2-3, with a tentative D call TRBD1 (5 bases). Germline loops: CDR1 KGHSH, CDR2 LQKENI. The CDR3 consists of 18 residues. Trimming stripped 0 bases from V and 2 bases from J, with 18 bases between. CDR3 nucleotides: TGTGCCAGCTCACCACCGCAGGGAAGTAATACAAACACAGATACGCAGTATTTT. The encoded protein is CASSPPQGSNTNTDTQYF.

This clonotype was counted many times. The CDR3, as DNA: TGTGCCAGCAACTGGGGCACCAGGAGCACAGATACGCAGTATTTT. Translating it yields CASNWGTRSTDTQYF. The V gene is TRBV7-2, the J gene TRBJ2-3; the D gene is possibly TRBD1 (5 bases). Per the germline V gene, CDR1 is SGHTA and CDR2 is FQGNSA. This CDR3 has 15 residues. With 7 bases removed from V and 0 bases from J, the gap between germline ends came to 14 bases.